The rows below give T cell receptor beta chains drawn from one sample of a study of blood T cell repertoires in COVID-19. TCRdb keeps only in-frame clones here, not all; method: immunoSEQ multiplex PCR. The sample carries about 500,000 clones, roughly nine tenths recorded once. Sequenced material: peripheral blood. The receptors were sampled from a man younger than 30 with COVID-19, enrolled during active disease. Each CDR3 is given with its conserved first and last residue. Each record gives: D gene, V gene, clone size, J gene, CDR3 protein, CDR3 DNA. A D gene is named only where the DNA matches it firmly. The size entry is marked missing in some rows and otherwise reads once, few, many or a size class.

d_gene: TRBD2; v_gene: TRBV3-1/TRBV3-2; abundance: few; j_gene: TRBJ2-1; CDR3aa: CASSPSGREQFF; CDR3nt: TGTGCCAGCAGCCCGAGCGGGAGAGAGCAGTTCTTC
d_gene: TRBD1; v_gene: TRBV2; abundance: -; j_gene: TRBJ2-2; CDR3aa: CASSAGTGRTGELFF; CDR3nt: TGTGCCAGCAGTGCCGGGACAGGGAGGACCGGGGAGCTGTTTTTT
d_gene: TRBD1; v_gene: TRBV2; abundance: -; j_gene: TRBJ2-5; CDR3aa: CASSSDRGLETQYF; CDR3nt: TGTGCCAGCAGTTCGGACAGGGGGTTAGAGACCCAGTACTTC
d_gene: TRBD2; v_gene: TRBV19; abundance: -; j_gene: TRBJ2-1; CDR3aa: CASRVPTSGGNEQFF; CDR3nt: TGTGCCAGTAGGGTCCCGACTAGCGGGGGAAATGAGCAGTTCTTC
d_gene: TRBD1; v_gene: TRBV29-1; abundance: once; j_gene: TRBJ1-5; CDR3aa: CSVGTGRSNQPQHF; CDR3nt: TGCAGCGTGGGGACAGGGCGAAGCAATCAGCCCCAGCATTTT
d_gene: TRBD1; v_gene: TRBV6-4; abundance: -; j_gene: TRBJ1-1; CDR3aa: CASSLQQGAGEAFF; CDR3nt: TGTGCCAGCAGTTTACAACAGGGGGCGGGTGAAGCTTTCTTT
d_gene: -; v_gene: TRBV28; abundance: -; j_gene: TRBJ2-7; CDR3aa: CASSLRGGPTYEQYF; CDR3nt: TGTGCCAGCAGTTTACGCGGCGGGCCCACCTACGAGCAGTACTTC
d_gene: -; v_gene: TRBV9; abundance: -; j_gene: TRBJ2-1; CDR3aa: CASSDRDISYNEQFF; CDR3nt: TGTGCCAGCAGCGATAGGGACATTTCCTACAATGAGCAGTTCTTC
d_gene: -; v_gene: TRBV11-3; abundance: -; j_gene: TRBJ2-7; CDR3aa: CASSLELTKYEQYF; CDR3nt: TGTGCCAGCAGCTTGGAGCTAACTAAATACGAGCAGTACTTC
d_gene: -; v_gene: TRBV2; abundance: -; j_gene: TRBJ2-1; CDR3aa: CASSETGLQFF; CDR3nt: TGTGCCAGCAGTGAAACAGGCTTACAGTTCTTC
d_gene: -; v_gene: TRBV6-6; abundance: few; j_gene: TRBJ1-3; CDR3aa: CASSPGQSGRDTIYF; CDR3nt: TGTGCCAGCAGCCCTGGACAGAGCGGGAGGGACACCATATATTTT
d_gene: -; v_gene: TRBV6-6; abundance: -; j_gene: TRBJ2-5; CDR3aa: CASTPGHEQETQYF; CDR3nt: TGTGCCAGCACCCCGGGACACGAACAAGAGACCCAGTACTTC
d_gene: -; v_gene: TRBV5-1; abundance: -; j_gene: TRBJ1-1; CDR3aa: CASSLWEGWGLNTEAFF; CDR3nt: TGCGCCAGCAGCCTCTGGGAGGGGTGGGGATTGAACACTGAAGCTTTCTTT
d_gene: TRBD2; v_gene: TRBV10-3; abundance: -; j_gene: TRBJ2-2; CDR3aa: CAIKGLADTGELFF; CDR3nt: TGTGCCATCAAGGGACTAGCAGACACCGGGGAGCTGTTTTTT
d_gene: TRBD1; v_gene: TRBV2; abundance: -; j_gene: TRBJ2-1; CDR3aa: CASRVQGPSGNEQFF; CDR3nt: TGTGCCAGCAGGGTACAGGGGCCTTCTGGCAATGAGCAGTTCTTC
d_gene: TRBD2; v_gene: TRBV6-2/TRBV6-3; abundance: -; j_gene: TRBJ2-3; CDR3aa: CASSYRRGGRDTQYF; CDR3nt: TGTGCCAGCAGTTACAGGCGGGGGGGCCGGGATACGCAGTATTTT
d_gene: TRBD2; v_gene: TRBV30; abundance: few; j_gene: TRBJ2-3; CDR3aa: CAWSSSGGTDTQYF; CDR3nt: TGTGCCTGGAGTTCTAGCGGCGGCACAGATACGCAGTATTTT
d_gene: TRBD2; v_gene: TRBV7-6; abundance: once; j_gene: TRBJ2-3; CDR3aa: CASSPRLAGAPGSTDTQYF; CDR3nt: TGTGCCAGCAGCCCCAGACTAGCGGGAGCCCCGGGGAGCACAGATACGCAGTATTTT
d_gene: -; v_gene: TRBV12-5; abundance: -; j_gene: TRBJ2-1; CDR3aa: CASGTTLRRGPYEQFF; CDR3nt: TGTGCTAGTGGTACTACCCTTCGCAGGGGCCCCTATGAGCAGTTCTTC
d_gene: TRBD1; v_gene: TRBV2; abundance: -; j_gene: TRBJ1-6; CDR3aa: CATRGTGESPLHF; CDR3nt: TGTGCCACCCGAGGGACAGGGGAGTCACCCCTCCACTTT
d_gene: TRBD1; v_gene: TRBV5-6; abundance: -; j_gene: TRBJ2-7; CDR3aa: CASSLVPGQAYEQYF; CDR3nt: TGTGCCAGCAGCTTGGTCCCAGGACAGGCCTACGAGCAGTACTTC
d_gene: -; v_gene: TRBV6-6; abundance: -; j_gene: TRBJ2-6; CDR3aa: CASSPRPAGASSGANVLTF; CDR3nt: TGTGCCAGCAGTCCCCGGCCAGCAGGGGCCAGCTCTGGGGCCAACGTCCTGACTTTC
d_gene: TRBD1; v_gene: TRBV9; abundance: few; j_gene: TRBJ1-2; CDR3aa: CASSVSWDRGLGTCTF; CDR3nt: TGTGCCAGCAGCGTATCTTGGGACAGGGGGCTAGGTACATGTACCTTC
d_gene: -; v_gene: TRBV6-5; abundance: -; j_gene: TRBJ1-2; CDR3aa: CASSTTTGPYGYTF; CDR3nt: TGTGCCAGCAGCACTACAACAGGGCCCTATGGCTACACCTTC
d_gene: -; v_gene: TRBV2; abundance: -; j_gene: TRBJ1-4; CDR3aa: CASSVSGRGEKLFF; CDR3nt: TGTGCCAGCAGTGTGTCAGGGCGGGGTGAAAAACTGTTTTTT
d_gene: TRBD2; v_gene: TRBV5-1; abundance: -; j_gene: TRBJ2-3; CDR3aa: CASSFLAGVPDTQYF; CDR3nt: TGCGCCAGCAGCTTCTTAGCGGGAGTCCCTGATACGCAGTATTTT
d_gene: TRBD2; v_gene: TRBV5-1; abundance: -; j_gene: TRBJ2-1; CDR3aa: CASSLQSSVPGLAGGLLHEQFF; CDR3nt: TGCGCCAGCAGCTTGCAGTCTTCGGTGCCCGGACTAGCGGGGGGGCTATTACATGAGCAGTTCTTC
d_gene: -; v_gene: TRBV10-3; abundance: -; j_gene: TRBJ2-7; CDR3aa: CAISGNGYEQYF; CDR3nt: TGTGCCATCAGTGGAAACGGCTACGAGCAGTACTTC
d_gene: TRBD1; v_gene: TRBV20-1; abundance: -; j_gene: TRBJ1-5; CDR3aa: CSASRQGAGNQPQHF; CDR3nt: TGCAGTGCTAGTCGACAGGGCGCCGGCAATCAGCCCCAGCATTTT
d_gene: -; v_gene: TRBV19; abundance: -; j_gene: TRBJ2-1; CDR3aa: CASSIGGGNEQFF; CDR3nt: TGTGCCAGTAGTATAGGAGGGGGAAATGAGCAGTTCTTC
d_gene: -; v_gene: TRBV19; abundance: -; j_gene: TRBJ1-1; CDR3aa: CASTPRRGTEAFF; CDR3nt: TGTGCCAGTACCCCTAGGAGGGGAACTGAAGCTTTCTTT
d_gene: TRBD2; v_gene: TRBV10-3; abundance: -; j_gene: TRBJ2-3; CDR3aa: CAISESASGGASDTQYF; CDR3nt: TGTGCCATCAGTGAGTCGGCTAGCGGGGGGGCTTCAGATACGCAGTATTTT
d_gene: TRBD2; v_gene: TRBV4-1; abundance: -; j_gene: TRBJ2-1; CDR3aa: CASSETRLAGHYNEQFF; CDR3nt: TGCGCCAGCAGCGAGACGCGACTAGCGGGGCACTACAATGAGCAGTTCTTC
d_gene: TRBD1; v_gene: TRBV18; abundance: once; j_gene: TRBJ1-5; CDR3aa: CASSPDRVRVKPQHF; CDR3nt: TGTGCCAGCTCACCAGACAGGGTTCGGGTGAAGCCCCAGCATTTT
d_gene: TRBD2; v_gene: TRBV19; abundance: -; j_gene: TRBJ2-5; CDR3aa: CASSCPPLKRGQETQYF; CDR3nt: TGTGCCAGTAGTTGTCCTCCCCTTAAGCGGGGTCAAGAGACCCAGTACTTC
d_gene: -; v_gene: TRBV7-9; abundance: -; j_gene: TRBJ1-1; CDR3aa: CASTGQMNTEAFF; CDR3nt: TGTGCCAGCACCGGTCAGATGAACACTGAAGCTTTCTTT
d_gene: -; v_gene: TRBV10-2; abundance: -; j_gene: TRBJ2-1; CDR3aa: CASRGAPNNEQFF; CDR3nt: TGCGCCAGCAGGGGGGCCCCGAACAATGAGCAGTTCTTC
d_gene: TRBD2; v_gene: TRBV5-4; abundance: -; j_gene: TRBJ2-1; CDR3aa: CASSGTSGRDEQFF; CDR3nt: TGTGCCAGCAGCGGGACTAGCGGGAGGGATGAGCAGTTCTTC
d_gene: -; v_gene: TRBV3-1/TRBV3-2; abundance: -; j_gene: TRBJ2-7; CDR3aa: CASSPPLTYEQYF; CDR3nt: TGTGCCAGCAGCCCTCCACTCACCTACGAGCAGTACTTC
d_gene: TRBD2; v_gene: TRBV4-1; abundance: -; j_gene: TRBJ2-5; CDR3aa: CASSQEGPEVAGGRETQYF; CDR3nt: TGCGCCAGCAGCCAAGAGGGTCCTGAGGTAGCGGGGGGGCGGGAGACCCAGTACTTC
d_gene: TRBD1; v_gene: TRBV19; abundance: few; j_gene: TRBJ1-2; CDR3aa: CASSLDRPMGYTF; CDR3nt: TGTGCCAGTAGTTTGGACAGGCCAATGGGCTACACCTTC
d_gene: -; v_gene: TRBV14; abundance: once; j_gene: TRBJ1-1; CDR3aa: CASSQDLGTEAFF; CDR3nt: TGTGCCAGCAGCCAAGATCTCGGCACTGAAGCTTTCTTT